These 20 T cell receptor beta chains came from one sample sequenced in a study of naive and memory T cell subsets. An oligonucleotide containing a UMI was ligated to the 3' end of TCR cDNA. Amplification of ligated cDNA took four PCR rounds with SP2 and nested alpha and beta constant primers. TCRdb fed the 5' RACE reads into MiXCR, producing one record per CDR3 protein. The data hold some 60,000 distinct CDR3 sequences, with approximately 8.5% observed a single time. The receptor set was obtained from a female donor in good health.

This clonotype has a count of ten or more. CDR3 region: CSVLQGRGSPLHF. The CDR3, as DNA: TGCAGCGTTTTACAGGGAAGGGGATCACCCCTCCACTTT. V usage is TRBV29-1 and J usage is TRBJ1-6, with D possibly matching TRBD1 (6 bases). Germline CDR1 SQVTM, CDR2 ANQGSEA. The length of the CDR3 is 13 residues. V was shortened by 5 bases and J by 10 bases, with 15 bases between the two germline ends. Drawing the rest from reference TRBV29-1 and TRBJ1-6, the complete variable domain is SAVISQKPSRDICQRGTSLTIQCQVDSQVTMMFWYRQQPGQSLTLIATANQGSEATYESGFVIDKFPISRPNLTFSTLTVSNMSPEDSSIYLCSVLQGRGSPLHFGNGTRLTVT.

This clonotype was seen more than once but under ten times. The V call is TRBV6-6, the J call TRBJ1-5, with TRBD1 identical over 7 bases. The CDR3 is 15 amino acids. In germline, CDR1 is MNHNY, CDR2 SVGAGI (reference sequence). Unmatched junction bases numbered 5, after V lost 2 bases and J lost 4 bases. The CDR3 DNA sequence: TGTGCCAGCAGTTACCCCGGACAGGCGAATCAGCCCCAGCATTTT. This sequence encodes CASSYPGQANQPQHF.

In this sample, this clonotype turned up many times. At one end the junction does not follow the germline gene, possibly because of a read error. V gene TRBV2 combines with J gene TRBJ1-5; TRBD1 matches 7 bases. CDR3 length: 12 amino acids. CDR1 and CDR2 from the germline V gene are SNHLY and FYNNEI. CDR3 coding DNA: TGTGCCAGCAAGGACAGGAGCGAGCCCCATCATTTT. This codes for CASKDRSEPHHF.

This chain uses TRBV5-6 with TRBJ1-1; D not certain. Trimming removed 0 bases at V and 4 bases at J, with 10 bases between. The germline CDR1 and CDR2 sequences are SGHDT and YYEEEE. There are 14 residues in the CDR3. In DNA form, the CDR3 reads TGTGCCAGCAGCTTGGTTGGCAGCACCACTGAAGCTTTCTTT. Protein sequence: CASSLVGSTTEAFF.

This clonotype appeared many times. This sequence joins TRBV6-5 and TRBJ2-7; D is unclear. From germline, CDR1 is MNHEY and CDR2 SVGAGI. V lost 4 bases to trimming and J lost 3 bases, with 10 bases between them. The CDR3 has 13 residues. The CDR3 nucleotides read TGTGCCAGCAGTTTGGGGTCTTTCTACGAGCAGTACTTC. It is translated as CASSLGSFYEQYF.

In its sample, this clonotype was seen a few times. The CDR3: CASSPGLASLTDTQYF. CDR3 bases: TGTGCCAGCAGCCCGGGACTAGCTTCCCTCACAGATACGCAGTATTTT. This chain joins TRBV5-4 and TRBJ2-3; 9 positions match TRBD2. The V gene's germline CDR1 is SGHNT and CDR2 YYREEE (reference sequence). The ends lost 4 bases at V and 2 bases at J; junction bases unmatched: 8. The length of the CDR3 is 16 residues.

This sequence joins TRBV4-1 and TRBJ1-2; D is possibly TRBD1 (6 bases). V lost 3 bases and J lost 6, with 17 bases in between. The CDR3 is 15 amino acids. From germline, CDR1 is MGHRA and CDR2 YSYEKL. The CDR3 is CASSQTRTAVHGYTF. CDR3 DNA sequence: TGCGCCAGCAGCCAGACTAGGACAGCGGTCCATGGCTACACCTTC.

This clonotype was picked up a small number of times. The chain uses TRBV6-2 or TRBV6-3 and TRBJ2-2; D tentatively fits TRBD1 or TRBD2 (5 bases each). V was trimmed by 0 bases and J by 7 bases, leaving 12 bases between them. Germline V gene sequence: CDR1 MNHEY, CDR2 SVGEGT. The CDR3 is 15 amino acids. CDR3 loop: CASSYSWGNGGELFF. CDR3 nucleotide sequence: TGTGCCAGCAGTTACTCCTGGGGGAATGGCGGGGAGCTGTTTTTT.

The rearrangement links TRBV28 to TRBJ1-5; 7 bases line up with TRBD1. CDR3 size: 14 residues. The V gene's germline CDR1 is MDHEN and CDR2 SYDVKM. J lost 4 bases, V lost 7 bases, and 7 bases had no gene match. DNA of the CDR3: TGTGCCAGCAACCACCGGGACAGAAATCAGCCCCAGCATTTT. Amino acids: CASNHRDRNQPQHF.

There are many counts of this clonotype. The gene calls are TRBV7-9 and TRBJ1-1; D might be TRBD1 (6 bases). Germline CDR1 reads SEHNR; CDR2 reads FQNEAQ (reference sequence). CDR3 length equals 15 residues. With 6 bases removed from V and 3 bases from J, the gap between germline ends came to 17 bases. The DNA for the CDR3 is TGTGCCAGCAGGCCGACAGGCACGCGACACACTGAAGCTTTCTTT. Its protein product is CASRPTGTRHTEAFF.

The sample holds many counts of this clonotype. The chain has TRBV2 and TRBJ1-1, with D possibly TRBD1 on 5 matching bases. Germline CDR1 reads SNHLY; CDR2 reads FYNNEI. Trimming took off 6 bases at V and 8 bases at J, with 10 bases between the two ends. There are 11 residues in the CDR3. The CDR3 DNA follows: TGTGCCAGCAGCGCCAGGGTGGAAGCTTTCTTT. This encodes CASSARVEAFF.

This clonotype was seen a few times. The CDR3 region is CSTPGVSGVYEQYF. CDR3 DNA sequence: TGCAGTACACCGGGGGTTAGCGGGGTTTACGAGCAGTACTTC. The chain joins TRBV20-1 to TRBJ2-7, with 8 bases aligning to TRBD2. Germline CDR1 DFQATT, CDR2 SNEGSKA (reference sequence). With 8 bases clipped from V and 4 bases from J, the junction kept 13 bases outside the gene matches. The CDR3 sequence is 14 residues long.

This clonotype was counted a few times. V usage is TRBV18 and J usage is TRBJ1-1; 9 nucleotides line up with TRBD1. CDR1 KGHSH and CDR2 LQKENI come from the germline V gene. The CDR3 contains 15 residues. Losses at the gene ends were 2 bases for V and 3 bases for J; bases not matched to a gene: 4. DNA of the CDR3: TGTGCCAGCTCACCAACAGGGGGCGCGGACACTGAAGCTTTCTTT. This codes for CASSPTGGADTEAFF.

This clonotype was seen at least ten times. The CDR3 coding sequence is TGTGCCAGCAGGACCGGGACAGGGGATTTGAACACTGAAGCTTTCTTT. This encodes CASRTGTGDLNTEAFF. The chain couples TRBV12-3 or TRBV12-4 to TRBJ1-1; 10 nucleotides align to TRBD1. The CDR3 is 16 amino acids. V lost 6 bases to trimming and J lost 0 bases; unmatched junction nucleotides: 7.

This chain's CDR3 is CASSEGSSRDEQYF. The DNA of the CDR3 is TGTGCCAGCAGTGAAGGCTCATCAAGGGACGAGCAGTACTTC. The V gene is TRBV2, the J gene TRBJ2-7, with no clear D. V shed 1 base and J shed 5 bases, with 12 bases lying between them. CDR3 length: 14 residues. Germline assignment: CDR1 SNHLY and CDR2 FYNNEI.

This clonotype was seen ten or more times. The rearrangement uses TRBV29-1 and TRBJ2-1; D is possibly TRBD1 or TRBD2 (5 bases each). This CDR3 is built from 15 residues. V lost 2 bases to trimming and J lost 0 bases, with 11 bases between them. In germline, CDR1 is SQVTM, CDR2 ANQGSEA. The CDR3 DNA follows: TGCAGCGTTGAACTGGAAGGGACCTCCTACAATGAGCAGTTCTTC. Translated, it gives CSVELEGTSYNEQFF.

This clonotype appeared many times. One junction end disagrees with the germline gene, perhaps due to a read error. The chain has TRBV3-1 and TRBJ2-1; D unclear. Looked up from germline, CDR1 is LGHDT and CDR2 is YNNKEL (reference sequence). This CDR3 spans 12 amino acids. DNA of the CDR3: TGTGCCAGCAGCCAAGCCGACCGGTTGGTGGTCTTC. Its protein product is CASSQADRLVVF.

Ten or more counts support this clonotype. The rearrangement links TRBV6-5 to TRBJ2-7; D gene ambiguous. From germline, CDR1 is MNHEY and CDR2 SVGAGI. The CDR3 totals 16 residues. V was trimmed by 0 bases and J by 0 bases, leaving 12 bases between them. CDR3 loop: CASSYSIDRPSYEQYF. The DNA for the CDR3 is TGTGCCAGCAGTTACTCCATAGACCGGCCCTCCTACGAGCAGTACTTC.

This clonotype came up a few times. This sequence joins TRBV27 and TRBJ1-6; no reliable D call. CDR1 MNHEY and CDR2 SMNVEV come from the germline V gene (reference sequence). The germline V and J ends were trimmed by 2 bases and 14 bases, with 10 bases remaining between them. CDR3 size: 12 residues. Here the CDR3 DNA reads TGTGCCAGCAGTTTAGAGGCGGGCGCCCTCCACTTT. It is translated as CASSLEAGALHF.

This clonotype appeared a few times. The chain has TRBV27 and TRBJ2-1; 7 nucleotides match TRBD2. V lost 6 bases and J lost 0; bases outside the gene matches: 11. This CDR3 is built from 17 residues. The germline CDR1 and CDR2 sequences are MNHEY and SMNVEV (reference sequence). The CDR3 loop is CASSPQGGGSSYNEQFF. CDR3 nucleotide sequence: TGTGCCAGCAGCCCGCAAGGTGGCGGGAGCTCCTACAATGAGCAGTTCTTC.